What follows are 17 T cell receptor beta chains derived from one specimen sequenced in a study of T cells in Graves' hyperthyroidism and ophthalmopathy. Template material for amplifying TCR beta CDR3 regions consisted of RNA transcripts. With the HTBI primer set, the TCR CDR3 went through a first round of RT-PCR. TCRdb independently ran MiXCR on the multiplex PCR reads; one entry per CDR3 protein. The table lists 550,000 to 700,000 distinct CDR3 sequences, about 15% of them singletons, with about 4.5% in the top ten. Sequenced material: blood. These receptor sequences come from a woman aged 40-49 years with Graves' ophthalmopathy.

J is TRBJ2-7 and V is TRBV30, with D tentatively TRBD2 (5 bases). The length of the CDR3 is 11 residues. The germline gives CDR1 GTSNPN, CDR2 SVGIG (reference sequence). V was shortened by 5 bases and J by 7 bases, with 12 bases between the two germline ends. The CDR3 region is CAWSRVREQYF. CDR3 sequence (DNA): TGTGCCTGGTCGAGGGTCCGGGAGCAGTACTTC.

This clonotype was observed many times. This CDR3 is CASRPPTDYGYTF. For the CDR3, the DNA is TGTGCCAGCAGACCCCCGACAGACTATGGCTACACCTTC. The chain combines TRBV6-1 with TRBJ1-2; tentative D call: TRBD1 (5 bases). Deletions cut 6 bases from V and 3 bases from J, with 11 bases between. This CDR3 comprises 13 residues. Per the germline V gene, CDR1 is MNHNS and CDR2 is SASEGT.

This clonotype has at least ten counts. This sequence joins TRBV5-1 and TRBJ2-7; D unresolved. The germline V and J ends were trimmed by 1 base and 3 bases, with 11 bases remaining between them. Looked up from germline, CDR1 is SGHRS and CDR2 is YFSETQ. This CDR3 region has 14 residues. This CDR3 is CASSLKGMGYEQYF. The CDR3 region has the DNA TGCGCCAGCAGCTTGAAGGGAATGGGCTACGAGCAGTACTTC.

In this sample, this clonotype turned up many times. The junction does not match germline at one end; this may be a read error. The chain links TRBV19 to TRBJ1-5; D gene unclear. CDR1 is LNHDA and CDR2 is SQIVND in the germline V gene (reference sequence). The CDR3 totals 9 residues. In nucleotides, the CDR3 is TGCCCGGTCAATCAGCCCCAGCATTTT. This codes for CPVNQPQHF. The entire variable domain, with the rest obtained from reference TRBV19 and TRBJ1-5, is as follows: DGGITQSPKYLFRKEGQNVTLSCEQNLNHDAMYWYRQDPGQGLRLIYYSQIVNDFQKGDIAEGYSVSREKKESFPLTVTSAQKNPTAFYLCPVNQPQHFGDGTRLSIL.

V and J are TRBV25-1 and TRBJ2-7; TRBD1 or TRBD2 may be the D gene (5 bases each). CDR1 MGHDK and CDR2 SYGVNS come from the germline V gene. The CDR3 has 13 amino acids. Trimming left V 10 bases short and J 2 bases short, with 15 bases between. The CDR3: CATYRDATYEQYF. As DNA, the CDR3 is TGTGCCACATACCGGGACGCCACCTACGAGCAGTACTTC.

The chain links TRBV12-3 or TRBV12-4 to TRBJ1-3; D call uncertain. Trimming shortened V by 1 base and J by 0 bases, and 7 bases separated the two germline ends. The CDR3 sequence is 15 residues long. CDR3 DNA: TGTGCCAGCAGTTTAGTGTGGGACTCTGGAAACACCATATATTTT. Residues: CASSLVWDSGNTIYF.

This clonotype was observed a few times. The chain joins TRBV7-9 to TRBJ1-2; D unclear. Germline-derived CDR1 and CDR2 are SEHNR and FQNEAQ (reference sequence). The ends were cut back, 1 base at V and 4 bases at J, with 10 bases in the middle. CDR3 length: 14 amino acids. CDR3 DNA sequence: TGTGCCAGCAGCTTAGAGGCCGGGTTCTATGGCTACACCTTC. Its translation: CASSLEAGFYGYTF.

This clonotype has ten or more counts. This chain connects TRBV28 to TRBJ2-7, with TRBD2 as a possible D gene (5 bases). The CDR3 runs 14 residues. The V end was cut by 4 bases, the J end by 0 bases, with 10 bases between. The germline CDR1 and CDR2 sequences are MDHEN and SYDVKM. CDR3 coding DNA: TGTGCCAGCAGTTGGAGCGGAAACTCCTACGAGCAGTACTTC. Its translation is CASSWSGNSYEQYF.

This clonotype was seen repeatedly, ten times or more. V gene TRBV6-1 combines with J gene TRBJ1-5; TRBD1 matches 8 bases. The junction had 9 bases not matched to a gene; V was cut back by 8 bases and J by 6 bases. Germline V lookup: CDR1 MNHNS, CDR2 SASEGT. The CDR3 consists of 14 residues. The CDR3 region has the DNA TGTGCCAGCCTAACTTCAGGGGGCGGTCAGCCCCAGCATTTT. Protein: CASLTSGGGQPQHF.

In its sample, this clonotype was seen many times. CDR3 amino acids: CASSRAAPVADTQYF. CDR3 DNA sequence: TGTGCCAGCAGTCGAGCGGCCCCGGTGGCAGATACGCAGTATTTT. This rearrangement joins TRBV6-2 or TRBV6-3 to TRBJ2-3; a weak D match, TRBD2 (5 bases). The germline CDR1 and CDR2 sequences are MNHEY and SVGEGT. Trimming took 5 bases from V and 4 from J, leaving 16 bases between them. This CDR3 is 15 amino acids long.

This clonotype was seen many times. The rearrangement links TRBV12-3 or TRBV12-4 to TRBJ1-5, with 8 bases fitting TRBD1. This CDR3 is 12 amino acids long. J lost 6 bases, V lost 7 bases, and 2 bases had no gene match. The CDR3 loop is CASTGGGQPQHF. In DNA, the CDR3 is TGTGCCAGCACAGGGGGCGGTCAGCCCCAGCATTTT.

The chain links TRBV7-2 to TRBJ1-2, with a possible D match to TRBD1 (5 bases). The CDR3 is 13 residues long. V gave up 5 bases and J gave up 5 bases, with 12 bases separating them. Germline assignment: CDR1 SGHTA and CDR2 FQGNSA. This CDR3 reads CASSIDSIYGYTF. CDR3 sequence (DNA): TGTGCCAGCAGCATTGACAGCATATATGGCTACACCTTC.

This clonotype was seen many times. This chain uses TRBV7-7 with TRBJ2-7, with 10 bases lining up with TRBD1. Germline lookup yields CDR1 SSHAT and CDR2 FNYEAQ (reference sequence). Trimming cost V 6 bases and J 3 bases; bases outside gene matches: 29. The CDR3 contains 22 residues. The DNA for the CDR3 is TGTGCCAGCAGATCGACAGGGGGCAATAGGGGGGGCCCCGATCAGCCTGTCTACGAGCAGTACTTC. Translation: CASRSTGGNRGGPDQPVYEQYF. Based on the CDR3 plus reference TRBV7-7 and TRBJ2-7, the full variable domain is GAGVSQSPRYKVTKRGQDVTLRCDPISSHATLYWYQQALGQGPEFLTYFNYEAQPDKSGLPSDRFSAERPEGSISTLTIQRTEQRDSAMYRCASRSTGGNRGGPDQPVYEQYFGPGTRLTVT.

The V and J genes are TRBV6-5 and TRBJ1-2; no firm D call. The V and J ends lost 4 bases and 5 bases respectively, with 17 bases between them. The CDR3 has 15 amino acids. The germline gives CDR1 MNHEY, CDR2 SVGAGI. CDR3: CASSSGPLEWYGYTF. In DNA form, the CDR3 reads TGTGCCAGCAGTTCGGGCCCTCTCGAATGGTATGGCTACACCTTC.

Details on this clonotype: A much larger clone is a single base away; this may be a read error. The chain is built from TRBV12-3 or TRBV12-4 and TRBJ2-7, with 7 nucleotides matching TRBD2. This CDR3 comprises 14 residues. The CDR3 protein is CAGSTGGIAYEQYF. CDR3 coding DNA: TGTGCCGGCAGTACGGGGGGAATAGCCTACGAGCAGTACTTC.

This clonotype was counted many times. J is TRBJ2-5 and V is TRBV20-1; D unresolved. V lost 1 base to trimming and J lost 2 bases, with 11 bases between them. The CDR3 loop spans 14 amino acids. Germline V gene data show CDR1 as DFQATT and CDR2 as SNEGSKA (reference sequence). The CDR3 here is CSARGGLSQETQYF. The CDR3 DNA reads TGCAGTGCTAGAGGTGGATTGAGTCAAGAGACCCAGTACTTC.

This clonotype was counted only a few times. The chain links TRBV12-3 or TRBV12-4 to TRBJ1-5, with 9 bases that match TRBD1. V was pared by 2 bases and J by 3 bases, with 5 bases of the junction left unmatched. The CDR3 contains 16 residues. The chain's CDR3 is CASSLWDRDSNQPQHF. The CDR3 bases are TGTGCCAGCAGTTTATGGGACAGGGACTCCAATCAGCCCCAGCATTTT.